This is a list of T cell receptor beta chains from one sample in a study of blood T cell repertoires in COVID-19. Produced via immunoSEQ multiplex PCR; TCRdb's table is partial and in-frame only. The sample yields around 100,000 clones, 88% seen once. What was sequenced was peripheral blood. These receptor sequences come from a human donor in a cohort sampled during active COVID-19. Each CDR3 is given without its conserved first and last residue. Some rows mark clone size as missing; the rest say once, few, many or name a class of expanded clone.

ASQKAGGSSYEQY few TRBJ2-7 TRBV19
ASSLIQRVYEQY NA TRBJ2-7 TRBV28
ASSPFNKTGLNNEQF once TRBJ2-1 TRBV23-1
ASSDVGTGSSGANVLT once TRBJ2-6 TRBV2
ASSELAGTSYNEQF NA TRBJ2-1 TRBV2
ASSRPGQGGQETQY NA TRBJ2-5 TRBV5-1
ASSGTSGRVTQY NA TRBJ2-3 TRBV2
SVGLVGVGGQY NA TRBJ2-7 TRBV29-1
ASRTRGGQEKLF NA TRBJ1-4 TRBV2
ASSSRFSGSGTDTQY NA TRBJ2-3 TRBV7-9
ASSFWDRPYEQY once TRBJ2-7 TRBV28
ASSPDRGNEKLF once TRBJ1-4 TRBV7-9
ASRYTSGSSYEQY NA TRBJ2-7 TRBV19
ASSLGGTGGRETQY NA TRBJ2-5 TRBV7-9
ASRPDGRGSQPQH once TRBJ1-5 TRBV6-5
ASSLAAYNEQF NA TRBJ2-1 TRBV7-9